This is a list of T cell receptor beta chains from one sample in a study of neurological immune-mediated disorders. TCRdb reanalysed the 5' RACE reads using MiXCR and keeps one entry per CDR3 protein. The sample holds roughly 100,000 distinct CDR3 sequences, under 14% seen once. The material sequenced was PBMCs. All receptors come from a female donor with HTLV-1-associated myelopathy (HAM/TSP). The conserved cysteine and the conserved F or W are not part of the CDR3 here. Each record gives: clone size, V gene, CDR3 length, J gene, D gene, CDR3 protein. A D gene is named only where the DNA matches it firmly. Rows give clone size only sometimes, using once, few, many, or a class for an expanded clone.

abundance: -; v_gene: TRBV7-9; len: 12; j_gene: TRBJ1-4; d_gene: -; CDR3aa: ASSLEGRGEKLF
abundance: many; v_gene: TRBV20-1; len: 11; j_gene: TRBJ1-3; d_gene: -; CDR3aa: SARAGSGNTIY
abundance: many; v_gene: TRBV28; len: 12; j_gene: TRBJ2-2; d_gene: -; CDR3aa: ASRPRPPVGELF
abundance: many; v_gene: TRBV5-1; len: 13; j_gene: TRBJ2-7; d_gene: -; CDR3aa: ASSLTLEGSAEQY
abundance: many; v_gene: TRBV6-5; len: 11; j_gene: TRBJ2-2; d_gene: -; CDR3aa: ASSYADTGELF
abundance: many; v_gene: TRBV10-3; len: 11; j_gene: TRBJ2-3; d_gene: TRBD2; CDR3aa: AISPSGMSTQY
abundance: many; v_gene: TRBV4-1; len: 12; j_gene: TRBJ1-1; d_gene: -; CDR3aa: ASSHTITGTEAF
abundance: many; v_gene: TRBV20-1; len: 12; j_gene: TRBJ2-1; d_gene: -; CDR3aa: SAVLGALYNEQF
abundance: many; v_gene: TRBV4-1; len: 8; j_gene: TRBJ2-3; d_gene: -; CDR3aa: ATQGDTQY
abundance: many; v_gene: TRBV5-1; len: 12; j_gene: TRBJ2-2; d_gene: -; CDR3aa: ASKGDLNTGELF
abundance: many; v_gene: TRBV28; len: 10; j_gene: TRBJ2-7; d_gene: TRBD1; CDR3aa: ASSSDRDEQY
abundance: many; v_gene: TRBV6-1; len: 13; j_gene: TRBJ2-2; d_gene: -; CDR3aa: ASSELLGGRGELF
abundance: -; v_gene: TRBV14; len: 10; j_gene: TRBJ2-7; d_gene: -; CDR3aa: ASSPSGGGQY
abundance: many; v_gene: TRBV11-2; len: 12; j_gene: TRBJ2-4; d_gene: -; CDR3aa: ASSLEGSKNIQY
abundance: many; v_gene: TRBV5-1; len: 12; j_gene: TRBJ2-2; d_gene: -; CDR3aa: ASTRDGPSGELF
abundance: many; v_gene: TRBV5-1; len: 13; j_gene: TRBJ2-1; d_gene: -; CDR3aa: ASSLDGARGDEQF
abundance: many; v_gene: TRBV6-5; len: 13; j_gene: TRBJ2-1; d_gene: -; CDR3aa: ASSHRGERGNEQF